The clone carrying this T cell receptor (beta chain) was recorded many times. The sample originates from a study of metastatic and nonmetastatic thyroid tumors. Study information: Blood and tumor or nodule tissue repertoires from malignant and benign thyroid patients were compared.

Every patient underwent thyroid surgery untreated. Original handling: Variation in CDR3 across clinicopathological groups served as the basis for constructing a distant-metastasis classifier in papillary thyroid cancer. TCRdb recomputed clones from the PCR reads via MiXCR. TCRdb, not the authors, supplied the V and J calls. Among about 15,000 clones listed, roughly 34% were seen once. V shed 1 base and J shed 7 bases, with 14 bases lying between them. The CDR3 is made up of 14 amino acids. Germline V lookup: CDR1 DFQATT, CDR2 SNEGSKA (reference sequence). The chain links TRBV20-1 to TRBJ1-5, with TRBD1 as a possible D gene (5 bases). Sequenced sample: tumor tissue. This TCR came from a male donor with papillary thyroid cancer or a benign thyroid nodule (not recorded which). Some clones in this sample may be carry-over from other donors' samples. In DNA form, the CDR3 reads TGCAGTGCTAGAGCAGGGCTGAGGAGGCAGCCCCAGCATTTT. Translating gives CSARAGLRRQPQHF.